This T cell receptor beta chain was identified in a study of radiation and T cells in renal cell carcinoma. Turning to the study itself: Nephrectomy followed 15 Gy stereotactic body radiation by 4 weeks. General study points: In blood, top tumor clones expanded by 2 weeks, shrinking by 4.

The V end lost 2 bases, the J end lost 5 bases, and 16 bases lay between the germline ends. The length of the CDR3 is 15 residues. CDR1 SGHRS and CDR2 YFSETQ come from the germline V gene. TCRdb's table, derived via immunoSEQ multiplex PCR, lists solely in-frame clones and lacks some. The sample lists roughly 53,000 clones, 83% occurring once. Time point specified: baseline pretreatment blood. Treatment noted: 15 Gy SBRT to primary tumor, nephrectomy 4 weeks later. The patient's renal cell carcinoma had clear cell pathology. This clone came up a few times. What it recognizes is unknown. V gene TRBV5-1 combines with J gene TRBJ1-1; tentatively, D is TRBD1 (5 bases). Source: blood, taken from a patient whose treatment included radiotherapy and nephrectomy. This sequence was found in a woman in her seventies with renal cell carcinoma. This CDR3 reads CASSLGPLGETEAFF. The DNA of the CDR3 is TGCGCCAGCAGCTTAGGACCCCTGGGGGAAACTGAAGCTTTCTTT. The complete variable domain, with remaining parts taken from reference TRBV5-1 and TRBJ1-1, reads KAGVTQTPRYLIKTRGQQVTLSCSPISGHRSVSWYQQTPGQGLQFLFEYFSETQRNKGNFPGRFSGRQFSNSRSEMNVSTLELGDSALYLCASSLGPLGETEAFFGQGTRLTVV.